The TCR beta chain under discussion was sequenced for a study of blood T cell repertoires in COVID-19. V was pared by 3 bases and J by 0 bases, with 3 bases of the junction left unmatched. The CDR3 sequence is 15 residues long. Germline values: CDR1 ENHRY, CDR2 SYGVKD. Authors' analysis steps: Nucleated cell number was recorded as an estimate derived from reference gene primer amplification. The protocol was immunoSEQ multiplex PCR, while the TCRdb copy is restricted to in-frame clones and leaves out a portion. For V, J and clone size, that table is used; D and trimming come from the DNA. The sample comprises under 200,000 clones, roughly 80% of which are singletons, and roughly 8.4% rests with the top ten.

The rearrangement uses TRBV10-3 and TRBJ2-3, with 7 bases fitting TRBD2. Sequencing was performed on peripheral blood. This TCR came from a man aged 55-75 years with acute or convalescent COVID-19. The DNA for the CDR3 is TGTGCCATCAGTGACACTAGCGACAGCACAGATACGCAGTATTTT. It yields the protein CAISDTSDSTDTQYF.